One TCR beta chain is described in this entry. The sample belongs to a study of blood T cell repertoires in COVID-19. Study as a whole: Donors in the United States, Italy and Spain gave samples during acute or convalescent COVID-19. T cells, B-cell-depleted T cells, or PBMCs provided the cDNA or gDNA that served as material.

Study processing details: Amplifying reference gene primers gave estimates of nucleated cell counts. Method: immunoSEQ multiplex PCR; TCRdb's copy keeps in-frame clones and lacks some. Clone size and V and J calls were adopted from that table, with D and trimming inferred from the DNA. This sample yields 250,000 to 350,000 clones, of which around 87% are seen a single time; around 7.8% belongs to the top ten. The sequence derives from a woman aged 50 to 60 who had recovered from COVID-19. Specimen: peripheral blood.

The CDR3 bases are TGTGCCAGCAGCGTAGATCGGTACAGGGACTATGGCTACACCTTC. Its protein product is CASSVDRYRDYGYTF. The chain recombines TRBV9 with TRBJ1-2; D might be TRBD1 (6 bases). Germline CDR1 reads SGDLS; CDR2 reads YYNGEE. The CDR3 has 15 residues. V shed 0 bases and J shed 3 bases, with 12 bases lying between them.